This T cell receptor beta chain was sequenced for a study of molecular identifiers for immune sequencing clone quantification (dated by TCRdb to the late 2010s). Study-level background: In a replicate experiment, RNA from roughly 21,000 or 96,000 naive CD8 T cells was split into five aliquots, four of which were sequenced. This methods study benchmarked molecular-identifier clustering-based TCR repertoire sequencing (MIDCIRS) and TCR RNA copy counting, using CD8 T cells to do so. The paper's findings and limits, for the study overall: Modeling gave approximately 3 recovered TCR RNA copies per cell versus around 10 by digital PCR, implying around 30% capture efficiency. In CMV-specific effector cells, clones with more than 20 RNA copies contained over 99% of molecules, whereas in naive cells such clones contained under 1% of molecules. The naive libraries included spiked-in Jurkat TCR RNA (approximately 11 copies' worth), and this RNA is not part of the donor repertoire. Even against a background of 750,000 to 1,000,000 naive CD8 T cells, spiked-in Jurkat TCR RNA amounting to a single cell's worth was reported to be detectable. Identical TCR molecules sharing a barcode could cause highly expanded clone sizes to be underestimated. Without barcode sub-clustering, chimeric consensus sequences inflated TCR diversity; chimeras reached as high as 47%.

Receptors were amplified or captured by PCR. TCRdb records NextSeq 500 as the sequencer. Bulk TCR libraries were made following a previously described method, with the TCR primers given in Table S5. Total RNA was purified with the Qiagen AllPrep DNA/RNA kit. Before any analysis, reads coming from multiple sequencing runs of the same library were combined into one pool. In the source study's methods: Reads were retained only if an exact TCR constant sequence was present, and the retained reads were trimmed to 150 nt and grouped according to their 12-nt molecular barcodes. Reads in each barcode group were sub-clustered using a 15% Levenshtein threshold, and a quality-weighted consensus sequence was built for each RNA molecule. Non-functional sequences were discarded, and so were lower-count sequences lying one edit away from another sequence. On the basis of fitting two negative binomial distributions, barcode sub-clusters with fewer than 20% of the maximum read count were discarded. TCRdb passed the public sequencing reads through fastp at Q25 and MiXCR, retaining productive beta sequences. Rows are combined by CDR3 protein, so each entry shows the most common genes and DNA. These V and J calls derive from TCRdb rather than the authors' analysis. In this sample the table shows a few hundred thousand distinct CDR3 sequences, roughly 24% of which occur a single time. The ten biggest clones cover around 0.76% of the sample.

This clonotype has ten or more counts. Its antigen is unknown. No per-base quality is available; no much larger clone lies one base away. The CDR3 covers 14 residues, taking in both the cysteine and the phenylalanine. Of the read, only the CDR3 DNA is kept; its 42 bases are in frame from base 1. V is pared back by 4 bases and J by 2 bases, with 13 bases lying between the germline termini. Based on the germline V gene, the CDR1 and CDR2 sequences are SQVTM and ANQGSEA. Libraries of naive CD8 T cells were generated from roughly 18,000 to 920,000 sorted cells, with 10%, 30% or 50% of the purified RNA used. Naive CD8 T cells, defined as CD8+CD4-CCR7+CD45RA+, were FACS-sorted into RLT Plus buffer on a BD FACSAria II. Detection sensitivity was tested by spiking Jurkat RNA equal to some 10 TCR copies' worth into samples containing roughly 18,000-1,000,000 naive CD8 T cells. Enrichment of CD8 T cells was performed with RosetteSep CD8+ T Cell Enrichment Cocktail and Ficoll-Paque, after which ACK red cell lysis was carried out.

The sample consisted of naive CD8+ T cells from blood, with Jurkat cell RNA spiked in. Reading the label with the study, this specimen's cell subset or site is: FACS-sorted CD8+CD4-CCR7+CD45RA+ naive T cells. Here the chain combines TRBV29-1 and TRBJ2-3, with no confidently assigned D gene. This TCR was recovered from a human donor in good health. Some libraries in this study had Jurkat cell RNA spiked in. CDR3 protein: CSVVPPLATDTQYF. In nucleotide form, the sequence is TGCAGCGTTGTTCCCCCGTTAGCCACAGATACGCAGTATTTT.